Listed below are T cell receptor beta chains from one sample, sequenced in a study of blood T cell repertoires in COVID-19. The method was immunoSEQ multiplex PCR; TCRdb's version includes in-frame clones alone and lacks a portion of them. The top ten hold roughly 15% of the sample, which has fewer than 250,000 clones, 90% seen once. The sample consisted of PBMCs or T cells enriched from blood (not recorded which). All receptors derive from a man aged 30 to 39 who had been exposed to COVID-19. Both conserved end residues are part of each CDR3. The D gene is left open where the match is weak. Size is stated for part of the rows, as once, few or many counts, or as a class when the clone is expanded.

V gene: TRBV4-3; J gene: TRBJ1-1; clone size: few; D gene: TRBD1; CDR3 DNA: TGCGCCAGCAGCCAAGAGGCCTCATCAGGGGGCGAAGCTTTCTTT; CDR3 protein: CASSQEASSGGEAFF
V gene: TRBV30; J gene: TRBJ1-1; clone size: .; D gene: TRBD1; CDR3 DNA: TGTGCCTGGAGTCTCGGGACAGGGGGCCTAGGCACTGAAGCTTTCTTT; CDR3 protein: CAWSLGTGGLGTEAFF
V gene: TRBV4-1; J gene: TRBJ2-1; clone size: .; D gene: .; CDR3 DNA: TGCGCCAGCAGCCAAGATCGGAGCAATGAGCAGTTCTTC; CDR3 protein: CASSQDRSNEQFF
V gene: TRBV10-3; J gene: TRBJ1-2; clone size: .; D gene: .; CDR3 DNA: TGTGCCATCAGTGAGTCGATGGTAGGGGGTAACTATGGCTACACCTTC; CDR3 protein: CAISESMVGGNYGYTF
V gene: TRBV3-1/TRBV3-2; J gene: TRBJ1-1; clone size: .; D gene: TRBD1; CDR3 DNA: TGTGCCAGCAGCCAAGCCCCCACAGGGGGTAGAGCTTTCTTT; CDR3 protein: CASSQAPTGGRAFF
V gene: TRBV6-2/TRBV6-3; J gene: TRBJ1-1; clone size: .; D gene: .; CDR3 DNA: TGTGCCAGCAGTGATTGGACAGAACTGAACACTGAAGCTTTCTTT; CDR3 protein: CASSDWTELNTEAFF
V gene: TRBV7-9; J gene: TRBJ1-6; clone size: .; D gene: .; CDR3 DNA: TGTGCCAGCAGCAAGGGAGGAGGGATCCCGAGCTCCTATAATTCACCCCTCCACTTT; CDR3 protein: CASSKGGGIPSSYNSPLHF
V gene: TRBV3-1/TRBV3-2; J gene: TRBJ2-7; clone size: .; D gene: .; CDR3 DNA: TGTGCCAGCAGCCAAGGACTTTACTCCTACGAGCAGTACTTC; CDR3 protein: CASSQGLYSYEQYF
V gene: TRBV19; J gene: TRBJ1-6; clone size: .; D gene: TRBD1; CDR3 DNA: TGTGCCAGTAGTATAGCGGGACAGAATAATTCACCCCTCCACTTT; CDR3 protein: CASSIAGQNNSPLHF
V gene: TRBV5-1; J gene: TRBJ1-6; clone size: .; D gene: TRBD1; CDR3 DNA: TGCGCCAGCAGCTTGGGATTCCGACAGGGGATCAATTCACCCCTCCACTTT; CDR3 protein: CASSLGFRQGINSPLHF
V gene: TRBV6-5; J gene: TRBJ2-2; clone size: .; D gene: .; CDR3 DNA: TGTGCCAGCAGAAAACGACTAGGGGAGCTGTTTTTT; CDR3 protein: CASRKRLGELFF
V gene: TRBV4-1; J gene: TRBJ2-3; clone size: .; D gene: .; CDR3 DNA: TGCGCCAGCAGGCCACGGGGGGCCCACACAGATACGCAGTATTTT; CDR3 protein: CASRPRGAHTDTQYF
V gene: TRBV5-1; J gene: TRBJ1-2; clone size: .; D gene: TRBD1; CDR3 DNA: TGCGCCAGCAGCCGGACAGGGGCGGAGGGCTACACCTTC; CDR3 protein: CASSRTGAEGYTF
V gene: TRBV20-1; J gene: TRBJ2-7; clone size: .; D gene: .; CDR3 DNA: TGCAGTGCTAGTAGTGGACACGGAATCTCCGAGCAGTACTTC; CDR3 protein: CSASSGHGISEQYF
V gene: TRBV5-4; J gene: TRBJ1-2; clone size: .; D gene: .; CDR3 DNA: TGTGCCAGCAGCCCCCCGAGGATAGGGGGTAGATATGGCTACACCTTC; CDR3 protein: CASSPPRIGGRYGYTF
V gene: TRBV6-1; J gene: TRBJ1-3; clone size: .; D gene: .; CDR3 DNA: TGTGCCAGCAGTGACGGTAGTGTTGGAAACACCATATATTTT; CDR3 protein: CASSDGSVGNTIYF
V gene: TRBV7-9; J gene: TRBJ2-3; clone size: .; D gene: TRBD2; CDR3 DNA: TGTGCCAGCAGCTGGAGCGGGAAGTTCCCAGATACGCAGTATTTT; CDR3 protein: CASSWSGKFPDTQYF
V gene: TRBV7-9; J gene: TRBJ1-6; clone size: .; D gene: .; CDR3 DNA: TGTGCCAGCAGCACTACGAGGGAATTGGCTTCACCCCTCCACTTT; CDR3 protein: CASSTTRELASPLHF
V gene: TRBV27; J gene: TRBJ1-5; clone size: .; D gene: TRBD1; CDR3 DNA: TGTGCCAGCAGTCCCCTCTCCGGACAGGGCCAAAGAGCCCAGCATTTT; CDR3 protein: CASSPLSGQGQRAQHF
V gene: TRBV5-4; J gene: TRBJ2-5; clone size: .; D gene: TRBD2; CDR3 DNA: TGTGCCAGCAGCCAGGCCTTGGGAGGGCAAGAGACCCAGTACTTC; CDR3 protein: CASSQALGGQETQYF
V gene: TRBV4-1; J gene: TRBJ1-2; clone size: .; D gene: .; CDR3 DNA: TGCGCCAGCAGCCAAGGGGGCTGGCAGGCTAACTATGGCTACACCTTC; CDR3 protein: CASSQGGWQANYGYTF
V gene: TRBV4-3; J gene: TRBJ1-2; clone size: few; D gene: .; CDR3 DNA: TGCGCCAGCAGCCAAGCGGGCTCAGGAGGGGTCTATGGCTACACCTTC; CDR3 protein: CASSQAGSGGVYGYTF
V gene: TRBV5-1; J gene: TRBJ1-3; clone size: .; D gene: .; CDR3 DNA: TGCGCCAGCAGCCCGAGACCCGGGACGGAGGGGTACACCATATATTTT; CDR3 protein: CASSPRPGTEGYTIYF
V gene: TRBV10-3; J gene: TRBJ2-3; clone size: .; D gene: .; CDR3 DNA: TGTGCCATCAGTGTGCAACAGTACACAGATACGCAGTATTTT; CDR3 protein: CAISVQQYTDTQYF
V gene: TRBV19; J gene: TRBJ2-1; clone size: .; D gene: TRBD2; CDR3 DNA: TGTGCCAGTAGACTCCAAGCGGGGTCCTACAATGAGCAGTTCTTC; CDR3 protein: CASRLQAGSYNEQFF
V gene: TRBV6-6; J gene: TRBJ1-1; clone size: few; D gene: .; CDR3 DNA: TGTGCCAGCGTTCGGAGTACCTACACTGAAGCTTTCTTT; CDR3 protein: CASVRSTYTEAFF
V gene: TRBV6-6; J gene: TRBJ1-2; clone size: .; D gene: .; CDR3 DNA: TGTGCCAGCAGTGCGGCGACGCCCTATGGCTACACCTTC; CDR3 protein: CASSAATPYGYTF
V gene: TRBV5-5; J gene: TRBJ2-5; clone size: once; D gene: .; CDR3 DNA: TGTGCCAGCAGCTCCTCACCGAGGACCCAGTACTTC; CDR3 protein: CASSSSPRTQYF
V gene: TRBV11-3; J gene: TRBJ2-6; clone size: .; D gene: .; CDR3 DNA: TGTGCCAGCAGCCAGGATAGCTCTGGGGCCAACGTCCTGACTTTC; CDR3 protein: CASSQDSSGANVLTF
V gene: TRBV3-1/TRBV3-2; J gene: TRBJ2-2; clone size: .; D gene: .; CDR3 DNA: TGTGCCAGCAGCCATACTAGCGGGGAGCTGTTTTTT; CDR3 protein: CASSHTSGELFF
V gene: TRBV3-1/TRBV3-2; J gene: TRBJ1-5; clone size: .; D gene: .; CDR3 DNA: TGTGCCAGCAGCCAAAATAGCGTCCCAGGCCCCCAGCATTTT; CDR3 protein: CASSQNSVPGPQHF
V gene: TRBV15; J gene: TRBJ2-7; clone size: .; D gene: .; CDR3 DNA: TGTGCCACCAGCAGAGGGGTGGAACAGGCTCCCACCGAGCAGTACTTC; CDR3 protein: CATSRGVEQAPTEQYF
V gene: TRBV6-6; J gene: TRBJ1-1; clone size: .; D gene: TRBD1; CDR3 DNA: TGTGCCGCCACCGAGGTAGGGGGCGGGATGAACACTGAAGCTTTCTTT; CDR3 protein: CAATEVGGGMNTEAFF
V gene: TRBV2; J gene: TRBJ2-7; clone size: .; D gene: .; CDR3 DNA: TGTGCCAGCAGTGACCAACCTCAGGTTCTCTCCTACGAGCAGTACTTC; CDR3 protein: CASSDQPQVLSYEQYF
V gene: TRBV9; J gene: TRBJ1-1; clone size: .; D gene: TRBD1; CDR3 DNA: TGTGCCAGCAGCGTACAACCCGTCCGGGACAGGGTATTTGGGACTGAAGCTTTCTTT; CDR3 protein: CASSVQPVRDRVFGTEAFF
V gene: TRBV5-1; J gene: TRBJ2-3; clone size: .; D gene: TRBD2; CDR3 DNA: TGCGCCAGCAGCCGAACATGGGGAGGGACAGATACGCAGTATTTT; CDR3 protein: CASSRTWGGTDTQYF